This TCR beta chain was observed in a study of early stage breast cancer tumors (dated by TCRdb to 2017 to 2019). General notes on the study: Of the 15 to 20 invasive breast tumors, about 13 were found to be estrogen receptor-positive, progesterone receptor-positive and HER2-negative. Of the roughly twelve ER+/PR+/HER2- tumors, eight were classified as invasive ductal carcinomas and four as invasive lobular carcinomas. On average, each sample got around 10-fold read coverage. The samples as a whole yielded some 2,500,000 detected templates, corresponding to 950,000 to 1,300,000 unique clonotypes.

The CDR3 sequence holds 14 residues, the cysteine and phenylalanine included. Of the read, only the CDR3 DNA is kept; its 42 bases are in frame from base 1. V and J are truncated by 0 bases and 3 bases respectively, leaving an intervening sequence of 9 bases. The germline V gene (reference sequence) provides CDR1 LNHNV and CDR2 YYDKDF. The study at large found these results: Sequencing bulk genomic DNA from unsorted cells could not capture chain pairing or functional markers like CD4, CD8 and FOXP3. Tumors showed approximately 2.5-fold higher T cell density and higher clonality than adjacent normal breast tissue. Enriched TCRB sequences shared across patients were found to be mostly commonly generated sequences that were unlikely to play an important role in the tumor microenvironment. Repertoires from blood resembled normal breast more closely than tumor, and using blood as a reference for each tissue separated tumor from normal in about 85% of the 16 patients. Because the cohort was small, a breakdown by tumor subtype could not be done.

Points on this clone: Its cognate antigen has yet to be identified. Base quality data are lacking; no much larger clone is found one base away.

Two independent genomic DNA replicates were amplified for each sample, with around 0.5 ug used for blood and around 1.5 ug for tumor or normal breast. Following the manufacturer's instructions, the ImmunoSeq Intro kit was used to carry out TCRB sequencing on genomic DNA. Multiplex PCR ran around 29 cycles with proprietary primers and spike-in control sequences for absolute quantification. Single-end 150-bp reads were used to sequence an 87-bp fragment covering the CDR3 and the flanking V and J genes. Seven samples, each with two replicates, were multiplexed per lane of an Illumina MiSeq using version 3.0 chemistry. The paper's processing steps were these. The vendor's proprietary pipeline processed the raw data and merged both replicates into a single result for each sample. Productive rearrangements sharing the V-gene family, CDR3 amino acid sequence and J-gene segment were defined as clonotypes. Clonality was calculated as 1 minus the normalized Shannon entropy (Pielou evenness) of TCRB abundances. T cell density was estimated as total templates divided by the number of input cells, with the number of input cells inferred from the DNA input amount. Recon, run with its default parameters, was used to estimate overall repertoire diversity and clonality. A clonotype was considered tumor-enriched if its abundance in tumor exceeded 0.1% and was at least 32-fold higher than its abundance in normal breast. The table comes from immuneACCESS by way of TCRdb, which keeps in-frame sequences with V and J called. Part of the clones is missing from these tables; in studies checked, under half for an unresolved V gene and the rest for unknown reasons. V, J and clone size derive from that table, while D and trimming were established from the DNA sequence. Counted in this sample were 25,000 to 30,000 clones; 72% of them appeared once. Clones ranked in the top ten supply approximately 35% of the sample.

The study profiled bulk TCR beta-chain repertoires in matched peripheral blood, tumor and adjacent normal breast tissue taken from around 15 patients with early-stage breast cancer. Before surgery, whole blood (roughly 5-10 mL) was collected into EDTA tubes and processed within 2 hours. Ficoll-Paque centrifugation in SepMate-50 tubes was used to isolate peripheral blood mononuclear cells. PBMCs were cryopreserved in aliquots of about 1.8 to 4.5 million cells in approximately 90% FBS with about 10% DMSO and kept in liquid nitrogen. The Qiagen AllPrep DNA/RNA Mini kit was used to extract genomic DNA.

The source is a person in their fifties with breast cancer. The material sequenced was blood. Recombination connected TRBV15 to TRBJ2-7, with no confidently assigned D gene. The CDR3 protein: CATSRDSGSYEQYF. The DNA sequence is as follows: TGTGCCACCAGCAGAGATTCCGGCAGCTACGAGCAGTACTTC.